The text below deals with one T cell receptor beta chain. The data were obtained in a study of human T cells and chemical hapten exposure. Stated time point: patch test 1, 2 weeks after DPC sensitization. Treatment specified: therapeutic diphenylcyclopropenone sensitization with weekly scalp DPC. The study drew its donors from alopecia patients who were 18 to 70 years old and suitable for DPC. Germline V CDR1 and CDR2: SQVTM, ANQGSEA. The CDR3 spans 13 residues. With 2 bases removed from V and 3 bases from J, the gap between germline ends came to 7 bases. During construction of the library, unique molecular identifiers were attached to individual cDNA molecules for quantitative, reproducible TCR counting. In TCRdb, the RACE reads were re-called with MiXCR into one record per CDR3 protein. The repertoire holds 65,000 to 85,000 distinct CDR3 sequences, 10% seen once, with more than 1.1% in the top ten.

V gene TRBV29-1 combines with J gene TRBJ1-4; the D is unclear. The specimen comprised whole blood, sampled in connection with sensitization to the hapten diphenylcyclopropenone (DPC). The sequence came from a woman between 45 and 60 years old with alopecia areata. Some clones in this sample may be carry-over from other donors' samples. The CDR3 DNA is TGCAGCGTTGAAACAGCTTCTAATGAAAAACTGTTTTTT. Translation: CSVETASNEKLFF.